The T cell receptor beta chain under discussion was sequenced for a study of CD8+CD57+ T cells in acquired aplastic anemia. In the study overall: Sorting CD4+ and CD8+ cells gave DNA averaging approximately 3 ug.

To note about this clonotype: What it binds is not known.

Template material for TCR beta VDJ and CDR3 profiling consisted of genomic DNA. A single record per CDR3 protein comes from TCRdb applying MiXCR to the reads. The data hold 50,000 to 65,000 distinct CDR3 sequences, with 45% to 70% observed a single time. Findings and caveats of the study: Roughly 27 sequences, all CD8+ CDR3, were shared between patients and controls. The study found no significant CD8+ Simpson's diversity difference between patients and controls.

This TCR came from a human donor in good health, serving as a control. Specimen: sorted CD4+, CD8+, or CD8+CD57+ T cells (not recorded which) from PBMCs.

Written as DNA, the CDR3 is TGTGCCAGCAGCCCGCGGGGGACAGGGAACTATGGCTACACCTTC. Translated, it gives CASSPRGTGNYGYTF. V and J are TRBV2 and TRBJ1-2; 9 nucleotides align to TRBD1. Germline CDR1 SNHLY, CDR2 FYNNEI. With 6 bases clipped from V and 2 bases from J, the junction kept 7 bases outside the gene matches. The CDR3 is 15 residues long.